This T cell receptor (beta chain) was found in a study of blood T cell repertoires in COVID-19. Across the study: Some COVID-19 samples were acute and others convalescent; all came from the United States, Italy and Spain. PBMCs, B-cell-depleted T cells, or T cells provided the cDNA or gDNA that made up the material.

In the authors' workflow: Estimation of nucleated cell counts relied on the amplification of reference gene primers. Clones were read by immunoSEQ multiplex PCR, and TCRdb kept only the in-frame ones, dropping some. D and trimming come from the DNA, and the V and J calls and clone size come from that table. The repertoire consists of about 150,000 clones, with 80% to 90% occurring once and the leading ten covering less than 4%. V lost 1 base and J 10 bases, leaving 8 bases between the germline ends. CDR3 length: 12 residues. Germline CDR1 is SGHDT and CDR2 is YYEEEE. The chain uses TRBV5-6 and TRBJ1-4; no clear D gene. Source material: peripheral blood. The clonotype comes from a woman aged 55-70 years with active COVID-19. The CDR3, as DNA: TGTGCCAGCAGCTTGTCTGAGGGAAAACTGTTTTTT. Translated: CASSLSEGKLFF.